This TCR beta chain was retrieved from a study of T cells in Graves' hyperthyroidism and ophthalmopathy. Ten or more counts support this clonotype. Its specificity is unknown. TCR beta CDR3 region amplification was performed from RNA transcripts. HTBI primers were used for first-round RT-PCR of the TCR CDR3. TCRdb fed the multiplex PCR reads into MiXCR, producing one record per CDR3 protein. The data contain some 560,000 distinct CDR3 sequences, about 15% of them singletons. Broader study findings: By a 13 V-J model, ophthalmopathy was set apart from stable hyperthyroidism. Blood samples included most of the expanded thyroid clonotypes exceeding 0.001.

The V gene lost 0 bases and the J gene lost 0 bases, with 7 bases spanning the gap. In germline, CDR1 is DFQATT, CDR2 SNEGSKA (reference sequence). The CDR3 spans 14 residues. Graves' hyperthyroidism showing no ophthalmopathy progression within 18 months was considered stable. PBMCs were sourced from roughly 9.3 ml fresh peripheral blood. The clonotype originates from a woman under 40 with Graves' hyperthyroidism. The sequencing input was blood. The rearrangement uses TRBV20-1 and TRBJ2-3; TRBD2 might be the D (6 bases). The CDR3 DNA reads as TGCAGTGCTAGAGATACTAGCAGCACAGATACGCAGTATTTT. Protein sequence: CSARDTSSTDTQYF.